This T cell receptor beta chain was sequenced in a study of shared clonotypes between healthy human individuals. Study details: Ranging from 18 to 49 in age, donors were two women and three men.

The study's findings and limits: Clonotype sharing among donors was expected to depend on sequencing depth. Sample collection involved blood only; tissue repertoires are likely different.

With 4 bases clipped from V and 4 bases from J, the junction kept 10 bases outside the gene matches. From germline, CDR1 is SGHDT and CDR2 YYEEEE. The CDR3 has 15 residues. Genomic DNA per cell subset filled all wells of several immunoSEQ plates. Sequencing used immunoSEQ multiplex PCR; TCRdb keeps in-frame clones, though not all of them. This table holds around 480,000 clones, over 75% found once. Of note for this clone: Antigen specificity is unknown.

The V gene is TRBV5-6, the J gene TRBJ2-7; 8 bases are a match to TRBD1. The sequence was obtained from a woman in her forties in good health. Some clones in this sample may be carry-over from other donors' samples. The sequenced sample consisted of PBMCs. The CDR3 loop is CASSISGTGLYEQYF. CDR3 coding DNA: TGTGCCAGCAGCATCTCCGGGACAGGCCTTTACGAGCAGTACTTC.